This T cell receptor beta chain is drawn from a study of radiation and T cells in renal cell carcinoma. The study, taken as a whole, reports: Without pretreatment biopsies, baseline tumor clonotype presence was undetermined.

The CDR3 has 12 amino acids. V lost 1 base and J 5 bases, leaving 5 bases between the germline ends. Germline V lookup: CDR1 MDHEN, CDR2 SYDVKM. Time point in this sample: blood 4 weeks post-SBRT, at nephrectomy. Specified treatment: 15 Gy SBRT to primary tumor, nephrectomy 4 weeks later. Nephrectomy followed 15 Gy stereotactic body radiation by 4 weeks. Serial blood draws occurred at baseline and 2 and 4 weeks post-SBRT. A remark on this clone: No antigen is known for it.

The assay was immunoSEQ multiplex PCR, and TCRdb's table has in-frame clones only and misses some. Here the sample spans around 100,000 clones, 80% to 90% being singletons. Sequences were derived from blood, sampled from a patient whose treatment included radiotherapy and nephrectomy. This rearrangement joins TRBV28 to TRBJ2-5; D remains ambiguous. The clonotype originates from a man aged 60 to 75 with renal cell carcinoma. CDR3 region: CASSLSLETQYF. CDR3 coding DNA: TGTGCCAGCAGTTTATCCCTGGAGACCCAGTACTTC.